This T cell receptor (beta chain) was obtained from a study of T cells after yellow fever vaccination. Whole-study results and caveats: A weaker secondary response peaked on day 5, the primary on day 15.

This clonotype was seen more than once but under ten times. Antigen unknown. Conversion of TCR transcripts into cDNA relied on 5'RACE template switching, which added a universal primer site and UMIs. TCRdb re-called the 5' RACE reads with MiXCR, one entry per CDR3 protein. The sample includes 350,000 to 550,000 distinct CDR3 sequences, around 20% of them seen just once. Trimming at V came to 0 bases and at J to 3 bases, leaving 10 bases not matched to a gene. CDR1 and CDR2 (germline): LGHNA, YSLEER. The CDR3 loop spans 17 amino acids. This material consisted of PBMCs, taken before the yellow fever booster vaccination. This chain joins TRBV4-3 and TRBJ1-2; 7 positions match TRBD1. This TCR was sampled from a man aged 18 to 29 who received the YFV17D yellow fever vaccine. The CDR3 coding sequence is TGCGCCAGCAGCCAAGATCTAGGCAGGGGGGAGGACTATGGCTACACCTTC. Its translation is CASSQDLGRGEDYGYTF.